Relative to its sample, the clone carrying this TCR beta chain is medium-sized. Its antigen is currently unknown. Found in a library prepared for alpha chains, this beta chain is an off-target read, and its abundance has little meaning. The sample's time point: sample taken at primary tumor resection. The record originates from a study of spatial heterogeneity in lung cancer. Study overall: A module score for T cells, taken from matched bulk RNA-seq, correlated strongly with TCR transcript counts in tumor regions. Notes on the study in general: Tumoral mutation counts were tracked by counts of expanded intratumoral alpha and beta TCRs.

Trimming removed 4 bases at V and 6 bases at J, with 10 bases between. This CDR3 has 13 amino acids. A single record per CDR3 protein comes from TCRdb applying MiXCR to the 5' RACE reads. This table has 7,000 to 8,000 distinct CDR3 sequences, almost 8.5% appearing once. The sample here was lung tumor tissue, taken at surgery. The receptor was isolated from a male donor with early-stage non-small cell lung cancer. This sequence joins TRBV12-3 or TRBV12-4 and TRBJ2-1; D is undetermined. CDR3 residues: CASSSILVNEQFF. In DNA form, the CDR3 reads TGTGCCAGCAGTTCGATACTGGTCAATGAGCAGTTCTTC.